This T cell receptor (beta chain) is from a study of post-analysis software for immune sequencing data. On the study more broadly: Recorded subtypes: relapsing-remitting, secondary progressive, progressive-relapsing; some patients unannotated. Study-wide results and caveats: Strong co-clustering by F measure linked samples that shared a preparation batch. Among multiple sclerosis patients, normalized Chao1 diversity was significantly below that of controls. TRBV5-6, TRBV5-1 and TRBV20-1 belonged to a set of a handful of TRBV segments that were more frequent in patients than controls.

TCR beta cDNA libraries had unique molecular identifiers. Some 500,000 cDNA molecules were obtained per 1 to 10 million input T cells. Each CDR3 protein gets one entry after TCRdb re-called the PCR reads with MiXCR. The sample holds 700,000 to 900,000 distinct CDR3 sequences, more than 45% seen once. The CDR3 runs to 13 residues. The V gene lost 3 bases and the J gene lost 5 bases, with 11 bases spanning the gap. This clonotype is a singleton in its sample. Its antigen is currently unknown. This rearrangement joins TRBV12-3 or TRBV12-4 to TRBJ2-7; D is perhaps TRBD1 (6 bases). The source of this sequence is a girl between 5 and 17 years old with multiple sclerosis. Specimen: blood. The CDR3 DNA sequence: TGTGCCAGCAGTTTTACAGGGCTCCACGAGCAGTACTTC. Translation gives CASSFTGLHEQYF.